The 17 T cell receptor beta chains in this list originate from one sample, sequenced in a study of cytomegalovirus exposure and HLA in healthy donors. The PCR employed 60 Vbeta primers together with 13 Jbeta primers. Profiled with immunoSEQ multiplex PCR; TCRdb holds only in-frame clones, not every one. This table holds about 120,000 clones, about 80% found once. The material sequenced was PBMCs. The receptors derive from a woman aged 18 to 35 in good health and CMV-seronegative.

The rearrangement joins TRBV25-1 to TRBJ1-1, with D tentatively TRBD1 (5 bases). Germline V gene lookup returns CDR1 MGHDK and CDR2 SYGVNS. Trimming stripped 1 base from V and 11 bases from J, with 11 bases between. There are 12 residues in the CDR3. The DNA for the CDR3 is TGTGCCAGCAGTGAATCAGGGCCCTCGGCTTTCTTT. Translated, it gives CASSESGPSAFF.

This rearrangement joins TRBV19 to TRBJ2-3; D is unresolved. This CDR3 contains 14 residues. CDR1 is LNHDA and CDR2 is SQIVND in the germline V gene (reference sequence). V was clipped by 4 bases and J by 2 bases, with 10 bases between them. CDR3 coding DNA: TGTGCCAGTAGTAGGGCCCCGGCCACAGATACGCAGTATTTT. This gives the protein CASSRAPATDTQYF.

In this sample, this clone turned up a few times. The gene calls are TRBV5-4 and TRBJ2-3, with D hard to call. V was shortened by 0 bases and J by 2 bases, with 7 bases between the two germline ends. This CDR3 is built from 14 residues. Per the germline V gene, CDR1 is SGHNT and CDR2 is YYREEE (reference sequence). The CDR3 reads CASSLGSNTDTQYF. The CDR3 coding sequence is TGTGCCAGCAGCTTGGGCAGTAACACAGATACGCAGTATTTT.

V usage is TRBV28 and J usage is TRBJ2-2; D gene unclear. Germline V gene sequence: CDR1 MDHEN, CDR2 SYDVKM. The CDR3 runs to 14 residues. The V end lost 3 bases, the J end lost 4 bases, and 9 bases lay between the germline ends. As DNA, the CDR3 is TGTGCCAGCAGTTTGTTGGCAGTCACCGGGGAGCTGTTTTTT. This gives the protein CASSLLAVTGELFF. Supplemented by reference TRBV28 and TRBJ2-2, the full variable domain reads DVKVTQSSRYLVKRTGEKVFLECVQDMDHENMFWYRQDPGLGLRLIYFSYDVKMKEKGDIPEGYSVSREKKERFSLILESASTNQTSMYLCASSLLAVTGELFFGEGSRLTVL.

This sequence joins TRBV9 and TRBJ1-5, with D tentatively TRBD1 (6 bases). V lost 4 bases, J lost 5 bases, and 13 bases lay in between. The CDR3 totals 14 residues. Germline-derived CDR1 and CDR2 are SGDLS and YYNGEE. The CDR3 protein is CASSPRGADQPQHF. The CDR3 nucleotides read TGTGCCAGCAGCCCTCGGGGGGCCGATCAGCCCCAGCATTTT.

The chain has TRBV7-9 and TRBJ2-3; D perhaps matches TRBD2 (6 bases). Trimming left V 6 bases short and J 4 bases short, with 23 bases between. This CDR3 spans 17 amino acids. Germline CDR1 SEHNR, CDR2 FQNEAQ (reference sequence). Written as DNA, the CDR3 is TGTGCCAGCAGTTCACCGCCGGAGGGCATGGGCCCAGATACGCAGTATTTT. It is translated as CASSSPPEGMGPDTQYF.

The V gene is TRBV4-1, the J gene TRBJ1-5; D unresolved. Per germline, CDR1 MGHRA and CDR2 YSYEKL. The CDR3 spans 16 residues. With 4 bases removed from V and 2 bases from J, the gap between germline ends came to 15 bases. The CDR3 loop is CASSRLLGGRNQPQHF. In DNA, the CDR3 is TGCGCCAGCAGCCGACTACTAGGAGGTCGCAATCAGCCCCAGCATTTT.

The chain recombines TRBV14 with TRBJ2-7; 7 bases agree with TRBD1. Losses at the gene ends were 0 bases for V and 6 bases for J; bases not matched to a gene: 5. The CDR3 covers 14 residues. Germline values: CDR1 SGHDN, CDR2 FVKESK. Written as DNA, the CDR3 is TGTGCCAGCAGCCAAGATTGGGACAGCCTCGAGCAGTACTTC. The encoded protein is CASSQDWDSLEQYF.

V is TRBV18 and J is TRBJ1-5; D is unresolved. V lost 2 bases, J lost 8 bases, and 13 bases lay in between. This CDR3 region has 14 residues. Germline CDR1 is KGHSH and CDR2 is LQKENI. The CDR3 bases are TGTGCCAGCTCACCAGCCGTCGGGTCTAAGCCCCAGCATTTT. Protein sequence: CASSPAVGSKPQHF.

The genes are TRBV4-2 and TRBJ1-2; no reliable D call. Germline CDR1 LGHNA, CDR2 YNFKEQ. The CDR3 is 17 amino acids. V lost 0 bases and J 4 bases, leaving 18 bases between the germline ends. CDR3: CASSQDLRRSAAYGYTF. DNA of the CDR3: TGTGCCAGCAGCCAAGATTTGAGGAGGAGTGCTGCCTATGGCTACACCTTC.

The chain carries TRBV6-5 and TRBJ1-6, with 7 nucleotides matching TRBD1. CDR3 length equals 14 residues. Germline trimming cut 6 bases from V and 6 bases from J; bases unmatched to any gene: 5. CDR1 MNHEY and CDR2 SVGAGI come from the germline V gene. CDR3 amino acids: CASRPTGPNSPLHF. The DNA for the CDR3 is TGTGCCAGCAGACCGACAGGGCCTAATTCACCCCTCCACTTT.

The rearrangement uses TRBV2 and TRBJ1-2, with D maybe TRBD1 (6 bases). The ends were cut back, 4 bases at V and 4 bases at J, with 13 bases in the middle. The CDR3 is made up of 14 amino acids. The germline CDR1 and CDR2 sequences are SNHLY and FYNNEI. CDR3 loop: CASSAEQGGYGYTF. In DNA form, the CDR3 reads TGTGCCAGCAGTGCGGAACAGGGCGGCTATGGCTACACCTTC.

Worth noting for this clone: The junction differs from germline at one of its ends, possibly a read error. This chain uses TRBV7-9 with TRBJ1-4; D unresolved. The germline gives CDR1 SEHNR, CDR2 FQNEAQ (reference sequence). The CDR3 consists of 13 residues. The CDR3 nucleotides are TGTGCCGGCAGCTTAGGTCAAGAGGGAAAACTGTTTTTT. It is translated as CAGSLGQEGKLFF.

The V call is TRBV7-9, the J call TRBJ2-1; 12 bases are shared with TRBD2. From germline, CDR1 is SEHNR and CDR2 FQNEAQ (reference sequence). CDR3 length: 18 amino acids. J was trimmed by 4 bases and V by 4 bases; bases with no gene match: 11. The CDR3 DNA reads TGTGCCAGCAGCTCAATTTACACTAGCGGGGGGACTTACAATGAGCAGTTCTTC. Protein: CASSSIYTSGGTYNEQFF. The entire variable domain, with the rest obtained from reference TRBV7-9 and TRBJ2-1, is as follows: DTGVSQNPRHKITKRGQNVTFRCDPISEHNRLYWYRQTLGQGPEFLTYFQNEAQLEKSRLLSDRFSAERPKGSFSTLEIQRTEQGDSAMYLCASSSIYTSGGTYNEQFFGPGTRLTVL.

The chain has TRBV19 and TRBJ1-2; D is perhaps TRBD1 (6 bases). The CDR3 has 16 residues. With 1 base removed from V and 6 bases from J, the gap between germline ends came to 18 bases. Germline V lookup: CDR1 LNHDA, CDR2 SQIVND (reference sequence). The CDR3: CASSIAGGTGIDGYTF. The CDR3 DNA reads as TGTGCCAGTAGTATAGCTGGGGGCACAGGGATAGATGGCTACACCTTC.

V and J are TRBV14 and TRBJ2-1; D is unresolved. Trimming removed 0 bases from V and 0 bases from J, with 12 bases in between. This CDR3 is 17 amino acids long. In germline, CDR1 is SGHDN, CDR2 FVKESK. CDR3 in DNA: TGTGCCAGCAGCCAAGATTGGGCTGGAAGCTCCTACAATGAGCAGTTCTTC. It codes for CASSQDWAGSSYNEQFF.

The rearrangement joins TRBV5-1 to TRBJ2-1; 7 nucleotides line up with TRBD2. V lost 0 bases and J lost 3; bases outside the gene matches: 3. Germline V gene data show CDR1 as SGHRS and CDR2 as YFSETQ. The CDR3 length is 15 residues. In nucleotides, the CDR3 is TGCGCCAGCAGCTTGGAGGCGGGAGACTACAATGAGCAGTTCTTC. Its protein product is CASSLEAGDYNEQFF.